Each of the 9 T cell receptor beta chains below was sequenced from the same sample in a study of T cell clusters in autoimmune cytopenias. TRB rearrangements were amplified by touch-down multiplex PCR with mixed TRB-A/B primers. TCRdb reprocessed the multiplex PCR reads and keeps a single row for each CDR3 protein, giving no DNA. The sample yields approximately 7,000 distinct CDR3 sequences, of which the top ten take up roughly 18%. About 37,500 genome equivalents of blood DNA were amplified for TRB. These data were also reused for a study on T cell repertoires in aging, cancer and after chemotherapy.

Sequenced material: peripheral blood. These receptors all stem from a human donor in good health.

The rearrangement uses TRBV6-2 or TRBV6-3 and TRBJ2-7; TCRdb indicates TRBD1, and absent DNA this call remains unverified. This CDR3 region has 14 residues. The V gene's germline CDR1 is MNHEY and CDR2 SVGEGT. The CDR3 is CASSKQGAFEEQYF.

The chain combines TRBV5-6 with TRBJ2-7; TCRdb designates TRBD1, a call that cannot be tested without DNA. Germline V lookup: CDR1 SGHDT, CDR2 YYEEEE. The CDR3 is made up of 16 amino acids. The CDR3 loop reads CASQATGLHGGYEQYF. Full variable domain (outside the CDR3, taken from reference TRBV5-6 and TRBJ2-7): DAGVTQSPTHLIKTRGQQVTLRCSPKSGHDTVSWYQQALGQGPQFIFQYYEEEERQRGNFPDRFSGHQFPNYSSELNVNALLLGDSALYLCASQATGLHGGYEQYFGPGTRLTVT.

The chain combines TRBV10-3 with TRBJ2-5; TCRdb lists TRBD1, though no DNA is available to test this call. Germline V CDR1 and CDR2: ENHRY, SYGVKD. This CDR3 has 15 amino acids. CDR3 in amino acids: CAISDLGRGQETQYF.

According to its frequency, this clonotype is medium-sized. The rearrangement links TRBV19 to TRBJ2-5; lacking DNA, the TRBD1 call made by TCRdb goes unchecked. CDR3 size: 14 residues. Germline V CDR1 and CDR2: LNHDA, SQIVND (reference sequence). This CDR3 is CASSHPGGQETQYF.

Measured by frequency, this clonotype is medium-sized (0.01 to 0.1%). The chain combines TRBV6-1 with TRBJ2-5. This CDR3 contains 12 residues. Germline V gives CDR1 MNHNS, CDR2 SASEGT. The CDR3 reads CASSERVETQYF.

Its frequency marks this clonotype as medium-sized (0.01 to 0.1%). The V call is TRBV12-3 or TRBV12-4, the J call TRBJ1-1; TCRdb selects TRBD1, and the lack of DNA leaves this call unchecked. The CDR3 runs to 16 residues. This CDR3 is CASRGRGVGRSPEAFF.

V usage is TRBV27 and J usage is TRBJ2-3; no DNA is available, so the TRBD2 call from TCRdb remains unchecked. This CDR3 region has 14 residues. CDR1 and CDR2 from the germline V gene are MNHEY and SMNVEV (reference sequence). This CDR3 reads CASSKLATTDTQYF.

This clonotype is deemed large (0.1 to 1%) by its frequency. The chain combines TRBV6-5 with TRBJ2-7; no DNA is available, so the TRBD1 call from TCRdb remains unchecked. In germline, CDR1 is MNHEY, CDR2 SVGAGI. The CDR3 length is 14 residues. CDR3 protein: CASSYSFPGYEQYF.

Its frequency marks this clonotype as medium-sized. J is TRBJ1-1 and V is TRBV12-3 or TRBV12-4; TCRdb's D gene call, TRBD1, goes unchecked for lack of DNA. CDR3 length equals 13 residues. Here the CDR3 reads CASSLLGGAEAFF.